These 30 T cell receptor beta chains share one sample of origin, sequenced in a study of shared clonotypes between healthy human individuals. This table comes from immunoSEQ multiplex PCR, and its TCRdb copy is limited to in-frame clones, with some not included. The sample lists about 2.4 million clones, 80% to 95% seen once, with around 0.4% in the top ten. Sequenced: naive CD4+ T cells from PBMCs. Noted subset: CD45RA+ positively selected. The source is a man between 18 and 29 years old in good health. Some clones in this sample may be carry-over from other donors' samples.

This chain joins TRBV5-1 and TRBJ2-5; the D is unclear. The ends were cut back, 4 bases at V and 5 bases at J, with 15 bases in the middle. Germline V gives CDR1 SGHRS, CDR2 YFSETQ. The CDR3 has 14 amino acids. CDR3 region: CASSPNELGETQYF. CDR3 DNA: TGCGCCAGCAGCCCAAATGAGTTGGGGGAGACCCAGTACTTC.

The V gene is TRBV20-1, the J gene TRBJ1-4; TRBD1 is a possible D gene (6 bases). The CDR3 totals 11 residues. The V gene's germline CDR1 is DFQATT and CDR2 SNEGSKA (reference sequence). In DNA, the CDR3 is TGCAGCGCAGGGGTGGATGAAAAACTGTTTTTT. It translates to CSAGVDEKLFF.

The V gene is TRBV19, the J gene TRBJ2-7; 7 bases align to TRBD2. With V trimmed by 5 bases and J by 4 bases, 8 bases remained unmatched. Germline lookup yields CDR1 LNHDA and CDR2 SQIVND (reference sequence). CDR3 length: 14 amino acids. CDR3 in amino acids: CASSGQRGLYEQYF. The CDR3, as DNA: TGTGCCAGTAGTGGCCAGCGGGGATTATACGAGCAGTACTTC.

This clone was picked up one time. The J gene is TRBJ2-7, the V gene TRBV18; 9 nucleotides match TRBD1. V lost 5 bases and J lost 6; bases outside the gene matches: 8. The CDR3 runs 14 residues. CDR1 KGHSH and CDR2 LQKENI come from the germline V gene. The CDR3 coding sequence is TGTGCCAGCTCAACAGGGACAGGGATCTTCGAGCAGTACTTC. Protein: CASSTGTGIFEQYF.

The chain combines TRBV6-1 with TRBJ2-7; D uncertain. Trimming removed 7 bases at V and 0 bases at J, with 16 bases between. Germline V CDR1 and CDR2: MNHNS, SASEGT. CDR3 length: 15 residues. The CDR3 region is CASKATGSYSYEQYF. The CDR3 nucleotides read TGTGCCAGCAAGGCTACCGGGTCCTACTCCTACGAGCAGTACTTC.

The CDR3 reads CASSTQGAGNTIYF. Here the CDR3 DNA reads TGCGCCAGCAGTACTCAGGGGGCTGGAAACACCATATATTTT. The gene calls are TRBV5-1 and TRBJ1-3; 7 bases line up with TRBD1. Germline CDR1 is SGHRS and CDR2 is YFSETQ. With 5 bases clipped from V and 2 bases from J, the junction kept 4 bases outside the gene matches. This CDR3 spans 14 amino acids. Full variable domain (missing parts from reference TRBV5-1 and TRBJ1-3): KAGVTQTPRYLIKTRGQQVTLSCSPISGHRSVSWYQQTPGQGLQFLFEYFSETQRNKGNFPGRFSGRQFSNSRSEMNVSTLELGDSALYLCASSTQGAGNTIYFGEGSWLTVV.

CDR3 nucleotide sequence: TGTGCCAGCAGCCGTGGGGGTAACACTGAAGCTTTCTTT. Translated, it gives CASSRGGNTEAFF. This chain links TRBV7-2 with TRBJ1-1, with TRBD1 as a possible D gene (5 bases). Deletions cut 5 bases from V and 2 bases from J, with 9 bases between. The CDR3 has 13 residues. CDR1 SGHTA and CDR2 FQGNSA come from the germline V gene.

The CDR3 region is CASGNLRNTIYF. The CDR3 DNA is TGTGCCAGTGGGAACCTTCGAAACACCATATATTTT. The chain combines TRBV25-1 with TRBJ1-3; D not resolved. V lost 9 bases, J lost 5 bases, and 11 bases lay in between. The V gene's germline CDR1 is MGHDK and CDR2 SYGVNS. This CDR3 contains 12 residues.

This rearrangement joins TRBV30 to TRBJ2-7; 7 positions match TRBD2. The CDR3 is 14 residues long. Germline values: CDR1 GTSNPN, CDR2 SVGIG (reference sequence). V was clipped by 3 bases and J by 3 bases; unmatched bases: 8. In DNA, the CDR3 is TGTGCCTGGAGAAGTGGGAGGGCCATCTACGAGCAGTACTTC. The encoded protein is CAWRSGRAIYEQYF.

The chain employs TRBV19 and TRBJ1-5, with a possible D match to TRBD1 (6 bases). Germline V gives CDR1 LNHDA, CDR2 SQIVND (reference sequence). The CDR3 loop spans 15 amino acids. Between the trimmed V and J ends, which lost 4 bases and 5 bases, there was a span of 15 bases. CDR3 loop: CASSTFRGMYQPQHF. Written as DNA, the CDR3 is TGTGCCAGTAGTACATTCAGGGGTATGTATCAGCCCCAGCATTTT.

As for this clone: This specimen includes other DNA sequences encoding the same CDR3. The J gene is TRBJ2-5, the V gene TRBV29-1; TRBD1 aligns across 7 bases. Germline CDR1 SQVTM, CDR2 ANQGSEA. The CDR3 extends over 12 amino acids. J lost 3 bases, V lost 8 bases, and 6 bases had no gene match. CDR3 DNA sequence: TGCAGCTCGTACAGGGGAGAAGAGACCCAGTACTTC. It encodes CSSYRGEETQYF. Filled out from reference TRBV29-1 and TRBJ2-5, the complete variable domain reads SAVISQKPSRDICQRGTSLTIQCQVDSQVTMMFWYRQQPGQSLTLIATANQGSEATYESGFVIDKFPISRPNLTFSTLTVSNMSPEDSSIYLCSSYRGEETQYFGPGTRLLVL.

The rearrangement links TRBV27 to TRBJ2-1; 12 nucleotides line up with TRBD2. The V gene end was trimmed by 6 bases and the J gene end by 6 bases; junction bases not matched to a gene: 9. Germline V lookup: CDR1 MNHEY, CDR2 SMNVEV (reference sequence). CDR3 length: 16 residues. The DNA of the CDR3 is TGTGCCAGCAGATCACTAGCGGGAGGTGGTGGCAATGAGCAGTTCTTC. As protein: CASRSLAGGGGNEQFF.

This chain joins TRBV19 and TRBJ1-1; no definite D call. CDR1 LNHDA and CDR2 SQIVND come from the germline V gene (reference sequence). The V end lost 6 bases, the J end lost 4 bases, and 15 bases lay between the germline ends. The CDR3 loop spans 14 amino acids. The CDR3 region is CASSHVDGSTEAFF. The DNA for the CDR3 is TGTGCCAGTAGCCATGTGGACGGGAGCACTGAAGCTTTCTTT. Combining the CDR3 with reference TRBV19 and TRBJ1-1 gives the whole variable domain DGGITQSPKYLFRKEGQNVTLSCEQNLNHDAMYWYRQDPGQGLRLIYYSQIVNDFQKGDIAEGYSVSREKKESFPLTVTSAQKNPTAFYLCASSHVDGSTEAFFGQGTRLTVV.

The chain has TRBV19 and TRBJ2-3, with D unresolved. The CDR3 consists of 11 residues. Trimming left V 6 bases short and J 7 bases short, with 8 bases between. The germline gives CDR1 LNHDA, CDR2 SQIVND (reference sequence). Here the CDR3 DNA reads TGTGCCAGTAGCCCAGGCTATACGCAGTATTTT. Translating it yields CASSPGYTQYF.

V is TRBV2 and J is TRBJ1-1; 9 bases line up with TRBD1. This CDR3 comprises 13 residues. Germline V gene lookup returns CDR1 SNHLY and CDR2 FYNNEI. Unmatched junction bases numbered 2, after V lost 8 bases and J lost 1 base. This chain's CDR3 is CASGQGKNTEAFF. DNA of the CDR3: TGTGCCAGCGGACAGGGGAAGAACACTGAAGCTTTCTTT.

The CDR3 is CASSSLGTVYEQYF. In nucleotides, the CDR3 is TGTGCCAGCAGTTCACTCGGTACAGTCTACGAGCAGTACTTC. This chain uses TRBV27 with TRBJ2-7; no definite D call. This CDR3 is 14 amino acids long. The germline CDR1 and CDR2 sequences are MNHEY and SMNVEV (reference sequence). Trimming pared 4 bases from V and 3 bases from J, leaving 13 bases between.

This chain joins TRBV7-3 and TRBJ2-3; TRBD2 matches 15 bases. The V gene's germline CDR1 is SGHTA and CDR2 FQGTGA. The length of the CDR3 is 17 residues. The J segment lost 6 bases and the V segment lost 5 bases, leaving 9 bases of the junction unmatched. CDR3 DNA sequence: TGTGCCAGCAGCCTCCCGGGACTAGCGGGAGGTGGTGATACGCAGTATTTT. Its translation: CASSLPGLAGGGDTQYF.

Of note for this clone: The junction and the germline gene differ at one end; a read error may be behind it. Other DNA sequences in this sample translate to the same CDR3. The chain is built from TRBV7-3 and TRBJ2-2, with TRBD2 matching over 8 bases. The CDR3 length is 16 residues. Germline V gives CDR1 SGHTA, CDR2 FQGTGA. The CDR3 region is CASSLTSGANTGELFF. In nucleotides, the CDR3 is TGTGCCAGCAGTTTAACTAGCGGAGCGAACACCGGGGAGCTGTTTTTT.

The chain carries TRBV7-9 and TRBJ1-6; D is ambiguous. CDR3 length equals 14 residues. From germline, CDR1 is SEHNR and CDR2 FQNEAQ (reference sequence). Trimming took off 1 base at V and 5 bases at J, with 6 bases between the two ends. CDR3 amino acids: CASSLDRDNSPLHF. The DNA for the CDR3 is TGTGCCAGCAGCTTAGACCGCGATAATTCACCCCTCCACTTT.

The chain couples TRBV30 to TRBJ2-1; 9 bases match TRBD1. The germline gives CDR1 GTSNPN, CDR2 SVGIG (reference sequence). The CDR3 contains 14 residues. J was trimmed by 9 bases and V by 1 base; bases with no gene match: 7. The CDR3 here is CAWSAGTGYGEQFF. DNA for the CDR3: TGTGCCTGGAGTGCCGGGACAGGGTATGGTGAGCAGTTCTTC.

Details on this clone: The same CDR3 is also encoded by other DNA sequences in this sample. The chain links TRBV5-6 to TRBJ1-2; D is undetermined. V was shortened by 3 bases and J by 6 bases, with 9 bases between the two germline ends. The CDR3 runs 12 residues. The germline CDR1 and CDR2 sequences are SGHDT and YYEEEE. The CDR3 loop is CASSWDRDGYTF. CDR3 bases: TGTGCCAGCAGCTGGGATCGGGATGGCTACACCTTC.

This chain uses TRBV28 with TRBJ2-7, with TRBD1 matching 11 bases. CDR3 size: 17 residues. Germline-derived CDR1 and CDR2 are MDHEN and SYDVKM. V lost 5 bases and J lost 1; bases outside the gene matches: 10. The DNA of the CDR3 is TGTGCCAGCAGTCAAGGGGACAGGGGGGTATCTTCCTACGAGCAGTACTTC. Protein: CASSQGDRGVSSYEQYF.

V and J are TRBV5-1 and TRBJ2-5; the match to TRBD2 covers 11 bases. Germline V gene data show CDR1 as SGHRS and CDR2 as YFSETQ. The CDR3 loop spans 16 amino acids. Unmatched junction bases numbered 9, after V lost 3 bases and J lost 5 bases. CDR3 DNA: TGCGCCAGCAGCTCCCGACTAGCGGGACCCCAGGAGACCCAGTACTTC. This sequence encodes CASSSRLAGPQETQYF.

Details on this clone: The same CDR3 is also encoded by other DNA sequences in this sample. V is TRBV10-3 and J is TRBJ2-5, with D possibly being TRBD1 or TRBD2 (6 bases each). The CDR3 is 14 residues long. Trimming cost V 5 bases and J 5 bases, with 15 bases left between them. Germline V CDR1 and CDR2: ENHRY, SYGVKD. This chain's CDR3 is CAISLRDTQETQYF. DNA for the CDR3: TGTGCCATCAGTTTGCGGGACACACAGGAGACCCAGTACTTC.

V usage is TRBV25-1 and J usage is TRBJ1-3; 8 bases map to TRBD1. The CDR3 extends over 17 amino acids. Germline V gene data show CDR1 as MGHDK and CDR2 as SYGVNS. V was pared by 3 bases and J by 4 bases, with 11 bases of the junction left unmatched. Here the CDR3 DNA reads TGTGCCAGCAGTGACCAGAGGACAGGGTCACGAGGAAACACCATATATTTT. It encodes CASSDQRTGSRGNTIYF.

This sequence joins TRBV28 and TRBJ2-5; 10 bases are a match to TRBD2. CDR3 length equals 16 residues. CDR1 is MDHEN and CDR2 is SYDVKM in the germline V gene. Germline trimming cut 6 bases from V and 7 bases from J; bases unmatched to any gene: 14. CDR3 in DNA: TGTGCCAGCAGCCCAGCAGCGGGAGGGTCCTTTCGGACCCAGTACTTC. Protein: CASSPAAGGSFRTQYF.

V is TRBV6-1 and J is TRBJ1-5; maybe TRBD1 (5 bases). Trimming took off 9 bases at V and 4 bases at J, with 16 bases between the two ends. Germline V gene lookup returns CDR1 MNHNS and CDR2 SASEGT. The CDR3 has 14 amino acids. CDR3 region: CASTGLSLNQPQHF. The CDR3, as DNA: TGTGCCAGTACGGGGCTGTCTCTGAATCAGCCCCAGCATTTT.

This clone was observed once. The chain carries TRBV7-2 and TRBJ1-3; TRBD1 matches at 8 bases. There are 14 residues in the CDR3. Trimming cost V 5 bases and J 4 bases; bases outside gene matches: 4. Germline CDR1 and CDR2: SGHTA and FQGNSA. The CDR3, as DNA: TGTGCCAGCAGCACGACAGGGGTCGGAAACACCATATATTTT. Its translation: CASSTTGVGNTIYF.

This rearrangement joins TRBV29-1 to TRBJ1-1; the D is unclear. The V end lost 6 bases, the J end lost 4 bases, and 18 bases lay between the germline ends. The germline V gene encodes CDR1 SQVTM and CDR2 ANQGSEA. The CDR3 has 14 amino acids. The CDR3 DNA follows: TGCAGCGTCCTCGCCGCGGCCAGGACCACTGAAGCTTTCTTT. Translation: CSVLAAARTTEAFF.

The chain links TRBV5-1 to TRBJ2-5; D possibly corresponds to TRBD2 (6 bases). V was cut by 4 bases and J by 1 base, with 20 bases left in between. The CDR3 runs 17 residues. CDR1 and CDR2 from the germline V gene are SGHRS and YFSETQ. In nucleotides, the CDR3 is TGCGCCAGCAGCCCCCCCACTGGCGGTAGCGGCCAAGAGACCCAGTACTTC. It is translated as CASSPPTGGSGQETQYF.